The 28 T cell receptor beta chains in this list originate from one sample, sequenced in a study of blood T cell repertoires in COVID-19. Assay: immunoSEQ multiplex PCR; the TCRdb copy retains only in-frame clones and omits some. The table has 95,000 to 120,000 clones, just under 90% seen once; the top ten hold about 4.5%. Specimen: peripheral blood. The receptors derive from a woman in her forties or fifties with acute or convalescent COVID-19.

The chain has TRBV2 and TRBJ1-4; 9 bases match TRBD1. V lost 5 bases, J lost 6 bases, and 4 bases stayed unmatched. The CDR3 has 14 residues. The germline gives CDR1 SNHLY, CDR2 FYNNEI. The CDR3 here is CASSLQGADEKLFF. CDR3 sequence (DNA): TGTGCCAGCAGTTTACAGGGGGCGGATGAAAAACTGTTTTTT.

CDR3 sequence reads: CASSLDEGQQGTEETQYF. CDR3 DNA: TGTGCCAGCAGCTTAGATGAGGGGCAACAGGGAACAGAAGAGACCCAGTACTTC. The chain has TRBV7-6 and TRBJ2-5; D is perhaps TRBD1 (6 bases). The CDR3 is made up of 18 amino acids. Deletions cut 1 base from V and 3 bases from J, with 21 bases between. Germline V lookup: CDR1 SGHVS, CDR2 FNYEAQ.

The chain carries TRBV7-3 and TRBJ1-2, with 8 bases lining up with TRBD1. The CDR3 has 13 amino acids. Germline CDR1 and CDR2: SGHTA and FQGTGA. The junction had 6 bases not matched to a gene; V was cut back by 5 bases and J by 7 bases. The CDR3 coding sequence is TGTGCCAGCAGCCCCGGGACAGGCAGTGGCTACACCTTC. Protein product: CASSPGTGSGYTF.

The chain employs TRBV27 and TRBJ1-2; D unclear. V was shortened by 5 bases and J by 4 bases, with 11 bases between the two germline ends. CDR3 size: 13 residues. Germline V gene data show CDR1 as MNHEY and CDR2 as SMNVEV (reference sequence). This chain's CDR3 is CASSADWSYGYTF. In DNA form, the CDR3 reads TGTGCCAGCAGTGCGGACTGGTCCTATGGCTACACCTTC.

This chain uses TRBV30 with TRBJ1-2; TRBD1 is a possible D gene (5 bases). Trimming left V 1 base short and J 4 bases short, with 16 bases between. CDR3 length: 15 residues. Germline CDR1 is GTSNPN and CDR2 is SVGIG (reference sequence). The CDR3 sequence: CAWSANLDSLYGYTF. The CDR3, as DNA: TGTGCCTGGAGTGCAAACCTAGACAGCCTCTATGGCTACACCTTC.

V usage is TRBV4-1 and J usage is TRBJ1-2; 8 positions match TRBD1. V lost 2 bases to trimming and J lost 6 bases; unmatched junction nucleotides: 2. The germline V gene has CDR1 MGHRA and CDR2 YSYEKL. This CDR3 has 13 amino acids. The DNA of the CDR3 is TGCGCCAGCAGCCAACCAGGGGGCAATGGCTACACCTTC. Amino acid sequence: CASSQPGGNGYTF.

V usage is TRBV2 and J usage is TRBJ1-5, with 10 bases identical to TRBD1. The CDR3 loop spans 17 amino acids. Germline CDR1 reads SNHLY; CDR2 reads FYNNEI. The trim removed 8 bases at V and 0 bases at J, leaving 10 bases unmatched. Here the CDR3 DNA reads TGTGCCAGCGCTTCCGGGACAGGGGACATTAGCAATCAGCCCCAGCATTTT. Protein product: CASASGTGDISNQPQHF.

This clone showed up just once. This chain uses TRBV4-3 with TRBJ1-1; D remains ambiguous. Germline-derived CDR1 and CDR2 are LGHNA and YSLEER. This CDR3 is built from 15 residues. V lost 0 bases, J lost 0 bases, and 8 bases lay in between. CDR3 DNA sequence: TGCGCCAGCAGCCAAGACGGGAACATGAACACTGAAGCTTTCTTT. This sequence encodes CASSQDGNMNTEAFF.

The chain employs TRBV29-1 and TRBJ2-2, with TRBD2 identical over 8 bases. The CDR3 runs 14 residues. The V segment lost 4 bases and the J segment 4 bases; nucleotides outside the gene matches: 5. The germline V gene encodes CDR1 SQVTM and CDR2 ANQGSEA. CDR3 loop: CSVVAGTITGELFF. The CDR3 bases are TGCAGCGTTGTAGCGGGAACCATCACCGGGGAGCTGTTTTTT.

The V and J genes are TRBV27 and TRBJ2-2, with TRBD1 identical over 8 bases. The ends lost 4 bases at V and 7 bases at J; junction bases unmatched: 8. The CDR3 totals 15 residues. The germline V gene encodes CDR1 MNHEY and CDR2 SMNVEV (reference sequence). The CDR3 DNA is TGTGCCAGCAGTTCCCGACAGGGGCTTGACGGGGAGCTGTTTTTT. Protein sequence: CASSSRQGLDGELFF.

The chain is built from TRBV2 and TRBJ1-6; D remains ambiguous. Germline V CDR1 and CDR2: SNHLY, FYNNEI. The CDR3 is 13 amino acids. Trimming removed 4 bases from V and 9 bases from J, with 10 bases in between. The CDR3 DNA sequence: TGTGCCAGCAGTGCTCGACTTTTTTCACCCCTCCACTTT. It codes for CASSARLFSPLHF. Based on the CDR3 plus reference TRBV2 and TRBJ1-6, the full variable domain is EPEVTQTPSHQVTQMGQEVILRCVPISNHLYFYWYRQILGQKVEFLVSFYNNEISEKSEIFDDQFSVERPDGSNFTLKIRSTKLEDSAMYFCASSARLFSPLHFGNGTRLTVT.

The V call is TRBV3-1 (or the pseudogene TRBV3-2), the J call TRBJ2-1; TRBD2 matches 7 bases. The V and J ends lost 1 base and 0 bases, in that order; junction bases with no gene match: 6. The CDR3 is 17 residues long. Germline CDR1 and CDR2: LGHDT and YNNKEL (reference sequence). The CDR3 region has the DNA TGTGCCAGCAGCCAAGGTACCAGCGGGGTCTCCTACAATGAGCAGTTCTTC. Translated: CASSQGTSGVSYNEQFF.

The chain has TRBV12-3 or TRBV12-4 and TRBJ1-1, with D perhaps TRBD1 (5 bases). The CDR3 has 11 residues. Deletions cut 6 bases from V and 7 bases from J, with 9 bases between. CDR3 DNA sequence: TGTGCCAGCAGGCAGGGTTTTGAAGCTTTCTTT. Residues: CASRQGFEAFF.

The chain uses TRBV19 and TRBJ1-5; D unclear. CDR3 length equals 15 residues. The V end was cut by 3 bases, the J end by 3 bases, with 12 bases between. Germline V CDR1 and CDR2: LNHDA, SQIVND (reference sequence). CDR3 residues: CASSIIVRDNQPQHF. CDR3 coding DNA: TGTGCCAGTAGTATTATAGTCCGGGACAATCAGCCCCAGCATTTT.

This clone was found many times. The chain combines TRBV30 with TRBJ1-2; a weak D match, TRBD1 (5 bases). Germline assignment: CDR1 GTSNPN and CDR2 SVGIG (reference sequence). V gave up 8 bases and J gave up 8 bases, with 18 bases separating them. The CDR3 consists of 12 residues. The CDR3, as DNA: TGTGCCGGGTCCCCCTCTAAGGGGGGCTACACCTTC. Amino acid sequence: CAGSPSKGGYTF.

The genes are TRBV7-9 and TRBJ2-3, with TRBD2 identical over 8 bases. Germline lookup yields CDR1 SEHNR and CDR2 FQNEAQ (reference sequence). V lost 0 bases to trimming and J lost 0 bases; unmatched junction nucleotides: 5. The CDR3 sequence is 17 residues long. The CDR3: CASSLAGSGTSTDTQYF. The CDR3 DNA is TGTGCCAGCAGCTTAGCTGGTAGCGGGACTAGCACAGATACGCAGTATTTT.

V gene TRBV24-1 combines with J gene TRBJ2-5; TRBD1 matches 7 bases. CDR1 and CDR2 (germline): KGHDR, SFDVKD. The CDR3 covers 18 residues. The trim removed 2 bases at V and 0 bases at J, leaving 11 bases unmatched. CDR3 nucleotide sequence: TGTGCCACCAGTGATTCACTGACAGGGCCACGGTACCAAGAGACCCAGTACTTC. Translation: CATSDSLTGPRYQETQYF.

The sample holds one count of this clone. The V call is TRBV5-4, the J call TRBJ1-2; 10 bases fit TRBD1. J lost 7 bases, V lost 2 bases, and 5 bases had no gene match. This CDR3 contains 14 residues. Looked up from germline, CDR1 is SGHNT and CDR2 is YYREEE (reference sequence). The CDR3 sequence: CASSLSDRGPGYTF. In DNA form, the CDR3 reads TGTGCCAGCAGCTTATCAGACAGGGGGCCTGGCTACACCTTC.

The chain couples TRBV7-3 to TRBJ2-3, with 7 positions matching TRBD2. V dropped 5 bases and J dropped 0; count of bases not matched to a gene: 8. Germline CDR1 and CDR2: SGHTA and FQGTGA. The CDR3 spans 16 residues. This CDR3 reads CASSKTSGRSTDTQYF. The CDR3 nucleotides are TGTGCCAGCAGCAAAACGTCCGGGAGGAGCACAGATACGCAGTATTTT.

This rearrangement joins TRBV9 to TRBJ2-3; 7 bases align to TRBD1. The CDR3 sequence is 17 residues long. After removal of 2 bases from V and 4 bases from J, the junction contained 13 bases not matched to a gene. Germline V gives CDR1 SGDLS, CDR2 YYNGEE. CDR3 protein: CASSVGVTGSQADTQYF. CDR3 DNA: TGTGCCAGCAGCGTGGGGGTGACAGGGTCACAGGCAGATACGCAGTATTTT.

V is TRBV30 and J is TRBJ2-3; 7 nucleotides match TRBD2. The CDR3 loop spans 13 amino acids. Trimming took 0 bases from V and 5 from J; bases not matched to a gene: 2. Germline V gives CDR1 GTSNPN, CDR2 SVGIG (reference sequence). The CDR3, as DNA: TGTGCCTGGAGTGTATCTAGCGGAGATACGCAGTATTTT. It yields the protein CAWSVSSGDTQYF.

This chain links TRBV5-4 with TRBJ1-1, with D maybe TRBD1 (5 bases). The germline gives CDR1 SGHNT, CDR2 YYREEE (reference sequence). The CDR3 consists of 12 residues. V lost 0 bases and J lost 9, with 9 bases in between. The CDR3 DNA is TGTGCCAGCAGCTTGGAGGCAGGGAAAGCTTTCTTT. This codes for CASSLEAGKAFF.

The chain is built from TRBV30 and TRBJ2-5, with D unclear. CDR3 size: 12 residues. Trimming stripped 1 base from V and 5 bases from J, with 8 bases between. Germline lookup yields CDR1 GTSNPN and CDR2 SVGIG (reference sequence). CDR3 coding DNA: TGTGCCTGGAGTGGGCTCACGGAGACCCAGTACTTC. It is translated as CAWSGLTETQYF.

The chain has TRBV30 and TRBJ1-3; no definite D call. CDR3 length equals 14 residues. The ends were cut back, 3 bases at V and 0 bases at J, with 9 bases in the middle. Germline V lookup: CDR1 GTSNPN, CDR2 SVGIG (reference sequence). CDR3 in DNA: TGTGCCTGGAGGGCAATTGACTCTGGAAACACCATATATTTT. Its protein is CAWRAIDSGNTIYF. Full variable domain (outside the CDR3, taken from reference TRBV30 and TRBJ1-3): SQTIHQWPATLVQPVGSPLSLECTVEGTSNPNLYWYRQAAGRGLQLLFYSVGIGQISSEVPQNLSASRPQDRQFILSSKKLLLSDSGFYLCAWRAIDSGNTIYFGEGSWLTVV.

In its sample, this clone was seen a few times. V usage is TRBV28 and J usage is TRBJ1-2; TRBD1 matches 9 bases. Germline lookup yields CDR1 MDHEN and CDR2 SYDVKM. V shed 2 bases, J shed 8 bases, and the junction held 6 bases outside the gene matches. The CDR3 sequence is 14 residues long. CDR3 region: CASSLTTGQGGYTF. CDR3 DNA: TGTGCCAGCAGTTTAACGACTGGACAGGGGGGCTACACCTTC.

The chain has TRBV27 and TRBJ1-2; 7 bases fit TRBD1. The CDR3 is made up of 17 amino acids. Germline values: CDR1 MNHEY, CDR2 SMNVEV (reference sequence). V shed 5 bases and J 4 bases; nucleotides not matched to a gene: 16. CDR3 sequence (DNA): TGTGCCAGCAGTCGGTCCCAGGGGGGTCTGCGAGGCTATGGCTACACCTTC. Encoded protein: CASSRSQGGLRGYGYTF.

J is TRBJ2-3 and V is TRBV11-2, with D possibly being TRBD2 (6 bases). Germline-derived CDR1 and CDR2 are SGHAT and FQNNGV. V shed 2 bases and J shed 1 base, with 13 bases lying between them. The CDR3 runs to 16 residues. CDR3 protein: CASSLPLAARTDTQYF. The DNA for the CDR3 is TGTGCCAGCAGCTTACCTTTAGCGGCCCGCACAGATACGCAGTATTTT.

This chain connects TRBV19 to TRBJ2-1, with 14 bases fitting TRBD2. Germline assignment: CDR1 LNHDA and CDR2 SQIVND (reference sequence). This CDR3 has 16 amino acids. The ends lost 1 base at V and 4 bases at J; junction bases unmatched: 0. The CDR3 region is CASSIGTSGGYNEQFF. The CDR3 nucleotides read TGTGCCAGTAGTATAGGGACTAGCGGGGGGTACAATGAGCAGTTCTTC.